The next 4 T cell receptor beta chains were all read from a single sample in a study of shared clonotypes between healthy human individuals. The method was immunoSEQ multiplex PCR; TCRdb's version includes in-frame clones alone and lacks a portion of them. The sample contains 950,000 to 1,200,000 clones, about 72% of which appear only once. What was sequenced was memory CD4+ T cells from PBMCs. Subset specified: CD45RA-negative fraction. Receptor source: a man younger than 30 in good health. Some clones in this sample may be carry-over from other donors' samples.

The V gene is TRBV2, the J gene TRBJ2-7, with D possibly being TRBD1 (7 bases). CDR1 is SNHLY, CDR2 FYNNEI, per germline. The length of the CDR3 is 13 residues. V was clipped by 8 bases and J by 7 bases, with 18 bases between them. CDR3 in DNA: TGTGCCAGCGAAGAGACAGGGAGGAGTGAGCAGTACTTC. Translating gives CASEETGRSEQYF.

V usage is TRBV11-2 and J usage is TRBJ2-2, with 8 bases lining up with TRBD1. Per germline, CDR1 SGHAT and CDR2 FQNNGV. V lost 7 bases, J lost 5 bases, and 9 bases stayed unmatched. This CDR3 is built from 15 residues. CDR3 bases: TGTGCCAGCAAGACAGGGGTTGTGGAAACCGGGGAGCTGTTTTTT. This encodes CASKTGVVETGELFF.

Points on this clone: The likely explanation is a read error, given a far larger clone one base away. The rearrangement links TRBV6-4 to TRBJ1-1; 8 bases are shared with TRBD1. The germline gives CDR1 MRHNA, CDR2 SNTAGT. The length of the CDR3 is 14 residues. The CDR3 loop is CASSEGQENTETFF. Here the CDR3 DNA reads TGTGCCAGCAGTGAGGGACAGGAGAACACTGAAACTTTCTTT.

V and J are TRBV5-1 and TRBJ1-2, with D uncertain. This CDR3 contains 15 residues. V was pared by 0 bases and J by 1 base, with 10 bases between. Germline V CDR1 and CDR2: SGHRS, YFSETQ. Here the CDR3 DNA reads TGCGCCAGCAGCTTGGGTTCGGCGGGTAACTATGGCTACACCTTC. This gives the protein CASSLGSAGNYGYTF.